Sequencing of this T cell receptor (beta chain) was carried out in a study of shared clonotypes between healthy human individuals. Overall study results and limits: Some naive CD4 clonotypes, roughly 4.7%, turned up in common across several donors. Non-shared clonotypes displayed generation probabilities falling below those of clonotypes present in all four donors.

Sorted-subset replicate PCRs used 200 ng DNA, roughly 28,000 T cell genomes. The table came from immunoSEQ multiplex PCR; TCRdb's copy has only in-frame clones and leaves some out. The sample carries about 680,000 clones, roughly 70% recorded once. As regards this clone: Antigen specificity is unknown.

All of the donors resided in Nashville, Tennessee, and each was a Caucasian adult. This receptor was identified in a woman aged 30 to 39 in good health. Source material: memory CD4+ T cells sorted from blood. The sample's subset: CD45RA-negative fraction.

The CDR3: CASSPSRLAGRTLGEQFF. CDR3 nucleotides: TGTGCCAGCTCTCCCTCCCGACTAGCGGGACGTACCCTCGGTGAGCAGTTCTTC. V and J are TRBV18 and TRBJ2-1, with 11 bases aligning to TRBD2. V lost 6 bases, J lost 9 bases, and 19 bases stayed unmatched. The CDR3 is made up of 18 amino acids. Germline CDR1 and CDR2: KGHSH and LQKENI.